This is a list of T cell receptor beta chains from one sample in a study of shared T cell receptors in the human thymus. TCRdb's copy holds only in-frame clones and misses some; the assay was immunoSEQ multiplex PCR. The repertoire has roughly 500,000 clones, 78% of them found once; the top ten carry 0.013%. This sample also appeared in a second study, on human thymus T cells.

The material sequenced was thymocytes. The receptor set was obtained from a boy in the first two years of life with a congenital heart defect. The CDR3 runs from the conserved cysteine through the conserved F or W. A D gene is named only where the DNA matches it firmly. Some rows have no size entry. The others give once, few or many, or a class for an expanded clone.

V gene	D gene	clone size	J gene	CDR3 DNA	CDR3 protein
TRBV18	TRBD1	.	TRBJ2-7	TGTGCCAGCTCACTGACAGGGGGCGAGCAGTACTTC	CASSLTGGEQYF
TRBV28	TRBD2	few	TRBJ2-7	TGTGCCAGCAGTTACTTGGCGGGAGCGCCTTACGAGCAGTACTTC	CASSYLAGAPYEQYF
TRBV11-2	TRBD1	.	TRBJ1-3	TGTGCCAGCAGCTGGGACAGCGAATACTCTGGAAACACCATATATTTT	CASSWDSEYSGNTIYF
TRBV25-1	.	.	TRBJ2-1	TGTGCCAGCAGTGCAGTGGGCCTCCGGGGGTATCATGAGCAGTTCTTC	CASSAVGLRGYHEQFF
TRBV5-1	TRBD2	.	TRBJ2-7	TGCGCCAGCAGCCGGGGGGGCCCAGGGACACCCTACGAGCAGTACTTC	CASSRGGPGTPYEQYF
TRBV6-5	TRBD1	.	TRBJ2-1	TGTGCCAGCAGTTACGGACGACAGGGGTGGTTCTTC	CASSYGRQGWFF
TRBV5-1	TRBD2	.	TRBJ2-1	TGCGCCAGCAGCTGGACTAGCGGCAATGAGCAGTTCTTC	CASSWTSGNEQFF
TRBV11-2	.	.	TRBJ1-1	TGTGCCAGCAGCTTCGTAGGGGACACTGAAGCTTTCTTT	CASSFVGDTEAFF
TRBV5-1	.	.	TRBJ2-7	TGCGCCAGCAGCTTGGAGTCGGCGCGGGCTCTCGAGCAGTACTTC	CASSLESARALEQYF
TRBV14	.	.	TRBJ2-1	TGTGCCAGCAGCCAAGAAGTTGTCGGGGGTCCCTACAATGAGCAGTTCTTC	CASSQEVVGGPYNEQFF
TRBV5-1	.	.	TRBJ2-1	TGCGCCAGCAGCTTGGTCGATGAGCAGTTCTTC	CASSLVDEQFF